This TCR beta chain was profiled in a study of a mutant IDH1 vaccine in newly diagnosed glioma. Study as a whole: Former treatment meant radiotherapy, temozolomide, or both; the majority had gotten both. Study conclusions and caveats: The study observed vaccine-induced immune responses in roughly 95% of patients. There seemed to be no relation between pseudoprogression and changes in top peripheral T cell clonotypes.

This sample's time point: baseline, week 1 (first vaccination visit). Sample treatment: pre-vaccination baseline after standard-of-care therapy. Astrocytomas found in donors were new, WHO grade 3 or 4, IDH1-mutant and ATRX-lost. In its sample, this clone was seen a few times. Its antigen is not identified. The V segment lost 5 bases and the J segment 8 bases; nucleotides outside the gene matches: 8. CDR3 size: 13 residues. Germline CDR1 reads SQVTM; CDR2 reads ANQGSEA. The table came from immunoSEQ multiplex PCR; TCRdb's copy has only in-frame clones and leaves some out. The sample lists some 70,000 clones, around 74% occurring once.

The gene calls are TRBV29-1 and TRBJ1-4; TRBD1 aligns across 7 bases. The TCR was taken from a man aged 45 to 65 with glioma. Sequenced material: PBMCs, taken from a glioma patient treated with radiotherapy, temozolomide or both. The CDR3 is CSVYRGGEEKLFF. CDR3 in DNA: TGCAGCGTTTACAGGGGTGGGGAAGAAAAACTGTTTTTT.